A selection of T cell receptor beta chains follows, all from one sample in a study of T cell responses to AZD1222 COVID-19 vaccine. Data came from immunoSEQ multiplex PCR; TCRdb stores just in-frame clones and leaves some out. The repertoire has 90,000 to 120,000 clones, roughly 85% of them found once; the top ten carry roughly 5%. This sample comprised peripheral blood, obtained 28 days after the second AZD1222 dose. These receptors were taken from an adult who received the AZD1222 COVID-19 vaccine. Each CDR3 is given with its conserved first and last residue. A D gene is named only where the DNA matches it firmly. Clone size is stated in some rows and not others, as once, few, many or a class when expanded.

D	size	V	J	DNA	CDR3
.	.	TRBV27	TRBJ2-1	TGTGCCAGCATCCCCACTGGGCAGGCTTCCTACAATGAGCAGTTCTTC	CASIPTGQASYNEQFF
TRBD1	once	TRBV10-3	TRBJ2-1	TGTGCCATCCGGGACAGGGACTCCTACAATGAGCAGTTCTTC	CAIRDRDSYNEQFF
.	.	TRBV3-1/TRBV3-2	TRBJ2-1	TGTGCCAGCAGACCCCCCGGGGCAGGAAATGAGCAGTTCTTC	CASRPPGAGNEQFF
TRBD1	.	TRBV10-3	TRBJ1-1	TGTGCCATCAGGCAACAGGGGTTGAGAAACACTGAAGCTTTCTTT	CAIRQQGLRNTEAFF
.	.	TRBV9	TRBJ2-6	TGTGCCAGCAGGTACCGAACTGGAGGCTCTGGGGCCAACGTCCTGACTTTC	CASRYRTGGSGANVLTF
.	.	TRBV12-5	TRBJ2-1	TGTGCTAGTGGTTTGGAGAGCTTGGGTGAGCAGTTCTTC	CASGLESLGEQFF
TRBD1	.	TRBV30	TRBJ1-5	TGTGCCTGGGGGACAGGCAGAAATCAGCCCCAGCATTTT	CAWGTGRNQPQHF
.	.	TRBV27	TRBJ1-1	TGTGCCAGCAGTTTAGGCGGGAGGGAAGCTTTCTTT	CASSLGGREAFF
.	.	TRBV6-5	TRBJ1-1	TGTGCCAGCCGGGGTTGGATGGTGATGAACACTGAAGCTTTCTTT	CASRGWMVMNTEAFF
.	.	TRBV3-1/TRBV3-2	TRBJ2-7	TGTGCCAGCAGCCAAATTGGCATGTACGAGCAGTACTTC	CASSQIGMYEQYF
TRBD2	.	TRBV3-1/TRBV3-2	TRBJ2-1	TGTGCCAGCAGCGTCGGACTAGCGGGGGGGTACAATGAGCAGTTCTTC	CASSVGLAGGYNEQFF
.	.	TRBV7-9	TRBJ1-1	TGTGCCAGCAGCCGCGGACTGACGAACACTGAAGCTTTCTTT	CASSRGLTNTEAFF
.	once	TRBV11-2	TRBJ2-7	TGTGCCAGCAGCTTTGGGAGCACCTACGAGCAGTACTTC	CASSFGSTYEQYF
.	.	TRBV4-2	TRBJ2-6	TGTGCCAGCAGCCAGGGAGAGGCGGTTGCTGGGGCCAACGTCCTGACTTTC	CASSQGEAVAGANVLTF
.	.	TRBV4-1	TRBJ1-4	TGCGCCAGCAGCCTGGGGGCGCGTGAAAAACTGTTTTTT	CASSLGAREKLFF
TRBD2	.	TRBV27	TRBJ2-1	TGTGCCAGCAGTCCGGGGGGACTTTACAATGAGCAGTTCTTC	CASSPGGLYNEQFF
.	.	TRBV7-3	TRBJ2-1	TGTGCCAGCAGCCCCCAACCGGGATCATACAATGAGCAGTTCTTC	CASSPQPGSYNEQFF